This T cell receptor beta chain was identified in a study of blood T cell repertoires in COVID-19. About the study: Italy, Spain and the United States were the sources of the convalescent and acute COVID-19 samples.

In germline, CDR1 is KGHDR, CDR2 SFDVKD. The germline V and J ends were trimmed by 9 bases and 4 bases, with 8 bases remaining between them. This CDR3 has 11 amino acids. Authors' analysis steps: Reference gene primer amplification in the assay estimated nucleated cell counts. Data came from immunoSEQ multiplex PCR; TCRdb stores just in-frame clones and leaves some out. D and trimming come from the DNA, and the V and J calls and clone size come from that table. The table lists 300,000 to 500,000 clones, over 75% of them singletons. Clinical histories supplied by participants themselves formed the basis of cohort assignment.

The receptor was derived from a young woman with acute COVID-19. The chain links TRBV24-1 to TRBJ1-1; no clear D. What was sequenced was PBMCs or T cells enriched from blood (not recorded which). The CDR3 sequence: CATRAGTEAFF. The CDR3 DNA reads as TGTGCCACCCGAGCGGGCACTGAAGCTTTCTTT.